This T cell receptor beta chain was sequenced for a study of blood T cell repertoires in COVID-19. Study-wide background: From the United States, Italy and Spain came samples of acute and convalescent COVID-19. T cells, B-cell-depleted T cells, or PBMCs supplied cDNA or gDNA.

Germline V lookup: CDR1 MDHEN, CDR2 SYDVKM. The CDR3 contains 14 residues. With V trimmed by 4 bases and J by 14 bases, 15 bases remained unmatched. As originally analysed: Nucleated cell counts were estimated from reference gene primer amplification. Libraries were prepared by immunoSEQ multiplex PCR; TCRdb keeps only in-frame clonotypes and omits some of them. D and trimming were read from the DNA, whereas the V and J calls and clone size are those reported in that table. The table lists 75,000 to 80,000 clones, 85% of them singletons. Followed over time, Seattle patients had been enrolled while infection was active.

This clonotype was sampled from a man aged 55 to 70 with COVID-19, enrolled during active disease. Sequencing was done on a sample of peripheral blood. The J gene is TRBJ2-3, the V gene TRBV28, with 7 nucleotides matching TRBD1. The CDR3 spells CASSYPSGQDRMYF. The CDR3 DNA reads TGTGCCAGCAGTTACCCCTCCGGACAGGACCGAATGTATTTT.